This entry concerns a single TCR beta chain. Its antigen is not known. The CDR3 totals 15 residues. J gave up 9 bases and V 2 bases, and 8 bases lay outside the gene matches. The germline CDR1 and CDR2 sequences are SGHRS and YFSETQ. This sample stems from a study of cytomegalovirus exposure and HLA in healthy donors. Study information: In a later analysis, the 90 to 150 validation repertoires were reported to have used the same platform as the 600 to 700 first-cohort repertoires. Study-wide results and caveats: Cytomegalovirus status, reportedly, was diagnosed with high specificity and sensitivity by the classifier. A subsequent analysis found that TCR clusters from the first cohort also tended to co-occur in the 120 or so validation repertoires, with 90% to 95% of cluster scores above 0.

Repertoires were generated with immunoSEQ multiplex PCR, while TCRdb's copy carries only in-frame clones and drops some. The sample records a few hundred thousand clones, around 86% being singletons. The V call is TRBV5-1, the J call TRBJ2-6; 7 bases line up with TRBD1. The receptor was derived from a young woman in good health and CMV-seronegative. Input material: PBMCs. The CDR3 DNA reads as TGCGCCAGCAGCTTAACAGGGGCTAGGGTCAACGTCCTGACTTTC. Its translation is CASSLTGARVNVLTF.